The following is a T cell receptor (beta chain) sequence with its context. Enrollment excluded any patients with other autoimmune diseases, uncontrolled infections, pregnancy or lactation. The data derive from a study of Graves' ophthalmopathy and Graves' hyperthyroidism. The overall study: Hyperthyroidism counted as stable given no ophthalmopathy within 18 months of follow-up.

Scientists amplified the TCR beta CDR3 regions from RNA transcripts. Following a first-round RT-PCR that used HTBI primers, a second-round multiplex PCR was carried out. MiXCR, applied by TCRdb to the multiplex PCR reads, yields one record per CDR3 protein. The sample shows over a million distinct CDR3 sequences, about two fifths of them seen only once. The V gene lost 3 bases and the J gene lost 3 bases, with 9 bases spanning the gap. The length of the CDR3 is 14 residues. From germline, CDR1 is LNHDA and CDR2 SQIVND (reference sequence). Material for sequencing was peripheral blood or thyroid tissue (not recorded which). V and J are TRBV19 and TRBJ2-1; TRBD2 is a possible D gene (6 bases). This clonotype originated in an adult man with Graves' hyperthyroidism. CDR3 bases: TGTGCCAGTAGTATGTCGGGAGTCTACAATGAGCAGTTCTTC. Protein product: CASSMSGVYNEQFF. Variable domain in full (rest from reference TRBV19 and TRBJ2-1): DGGITQSPKYLFRKEGQNVTLSCEQNLNHDAMYWYRQDPGQGLRLIYYSQIVNDFQKGDIAEGYSVSREKKESFPLTVTSAQKNPTAFYLCASSMSGVYNEQFFGPGTRLTVL.